The source of this T cell receptor (beta chain) is a study of human T cells and chemical hapten exposure. At the level of the study: Each week of the roughly 24-week study, patients had diphenylcyclopropenone applied to the scalp. Patients, predominantly female, presented with alopecia areata, totalis or universalis.

As to this clonotype: No antigen is known for it.

Study processing details: Counts of TCRs in each sample centred on a median of around 92,000 and extended from approximately 25,000 to 650,000. MiXCR was run by TCRdb on the RACE reads, yielding one entry per CDR3 protein. For this entry, the V and J calls and clone size follow TCRdb and not the study's own pipeline. The sample has tens of thousands of distinct CDR3 sequences, roughly 10% seen once. The time point: patch test 1, 2 weeks after DPC sensitization. Treatment described: therapeutic diphenylcyclopropenone sensitization with weekly scalp DPC. CDR1 and CDR2 from the germline V gene are MDHEN and SYDVKM. V shed 7 bases and J shed 7 bases, with 14 bases lying between them. The CDR3 has 14 residues. Notes on the study in general: Compared to controls, expanded TCRs made significantly more large clusters of similar CDR3s.

This clonotype was obtained from a woman between 50 and 59 years old with alopecia areata. Some clones in this sample may be carry-over from other donors' samples. J is TRBJ1-6 and V is TRBV28; D is unresolved. The sample here was whole blood, taken in connection with sensitization to the hapten diphenylcyclopropenone (DPC). CDR3 residues: CASTIKGWNSPLHF. CDR3 coding DNA: TGTGCCAGCACCATAAAGGGTTGGAATTCACCCCTCCACTTT.